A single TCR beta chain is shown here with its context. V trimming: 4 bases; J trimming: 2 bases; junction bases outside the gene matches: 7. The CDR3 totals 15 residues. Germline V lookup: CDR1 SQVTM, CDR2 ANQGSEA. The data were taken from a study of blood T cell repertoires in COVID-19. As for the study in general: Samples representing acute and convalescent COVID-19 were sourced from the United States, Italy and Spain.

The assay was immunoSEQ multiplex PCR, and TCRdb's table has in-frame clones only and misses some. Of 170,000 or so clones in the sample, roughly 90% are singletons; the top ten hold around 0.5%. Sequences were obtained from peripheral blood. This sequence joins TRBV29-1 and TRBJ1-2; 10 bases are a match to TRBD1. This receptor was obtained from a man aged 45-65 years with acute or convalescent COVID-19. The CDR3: CSVGEPGQGNYGYTF. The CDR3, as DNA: TGCAGCGTTGGGGAACCGGGACAGGGGAACTATGGCTACACCTTC.